One sample yielded the 20 T cell receptor beta chains listed below, sequenced in a study of T cells after posttransplantation cyclophosphamide. Some clones are missing from TCRdb's copy, which holds only in-frame ones; the method was immunoSEQ multiplex PCR. The specimen has 44,000 or so clones, none found just once. Sequencing input: PBMCs. Receptor source: a man aged 40-55 years in good health, CMV-negative, and a related stem cell transplant donor.

The sample holds many counts of this clone. The V gene is TRBV28, the J gene TRBJ2-3; possibly TRBD1 for D (6 bases). This CDR3 is built from 18 residues. V was pared by 5 bases and J by 6 bases, with 27 bases between. From germline, CDR1 is MDHEN and CDR2 SYDVKM. Here the CDR3 reads CASSPRLLYRVGPDTQYF. Here the CDR3 DNA reads TGTGCCAGCAGTCCCCGGCTCTTGTACAGGGTCGGGCCGGATACGCAGTATTTT. The full variable domain, completed using reference TRBV28 and TRBJ2-3, is DVKVTQSSRYLVKRTGEKVFLECVQDMDHENMFWYRQDPGLGLRLIYFSYDVKMKEKGDIPEGYSVSREKKERFSLILESASTNQTSMYLCASSPRLLYRVGPDTQYFGPGTRLTVL.

This clone has at least ten counts. This rearrangement joins TRBV11-3 to TRBJ2-1; D is unresolved. CDR1 is SGHNT and CDR2 is YENEEA in the germline V gene. The CDR3 consists of 18 residues. The V gene lost 2 bases and the J gene lost 0 bases, with 17 bases spanning the gap. The CDR3 DNA reads as TGTGCCAGCAGCTTATTAGAGGATGGCCAACGCTCCTACAATGAGCAGTTCTTC. Translation gives CASSLLEDGQRSYNEQFF.

This clone was seen many times. The V and J genes are TRBV2 and TRBJ2-3, with 7 bases fitting TRBD2. Losses at the gene ends were 6 bases for V and 0 bases for J; bases not matched to a gene: 9. The germline V gene encodes CDR1 SNHLY and CDR2 FYNNEI. The CDR3 is 16 residues long. CDR3 nucleotide sequence: TGTGCCAGCAGGGAACTAGCGCGGGGAAGCACAGATACGCAGTATTTT. Its protein is CASRELARGSTDTQYF.

This clone occurred many times. The chain is built from TRBV6-5 and TRBJ2-7; D is unresolved. V was cut by 4 bases and J by 6 bases, with 7 bases left in between. Germline lookup yields CDR1 MNHEY and CDR2 SVGAGI. There are 11 residues in the CDR3. The CDR3, as DNA: TGTGCCAGCAGTTTCGACTCCGAGCAGTACTTC. The encoded protein is CASSFDSEQYF.

Ten or more counts support this clone. The rearrangement uses TRBV28 and TRBJ1-5, with 8 bases matching TRBD1. J lost 4 bases, V lost 4 bases, and 6 bases had no gene match. The CDR3 contains 15 residues. CDR1 is MDHEN, CDR2 SYDVKM, per germline. In DNA form, the CDR3 reads TGTGCCAGCAGTTCCGCGGACAGGGAAAATCAGCCCCAGCATTTT. As protein: CASSSADRENQPQHF.

This clone was counted ten times or more. A read error may produce the germline difference seen at one junction end. The rearrangement uses TRBV4-1 and TRBJ1-5, with 7 bases aligning to TRBD1. The CDR3 runs to 16 residues. Germline assignment: CDR1 MGHRA and CDR2 YSYEKL. CDR3 coding DNA: TGCGCCAGCAGCCAAGACGGGGGACAGACGGTTCAGACCCAGCATTTT. Its protein product is CASSQDGGQTVQTQHF.

The chain has TRBV15 and TRBJ2-3; 8 nucleotides match TRBD2. This CDR3 region has 15 residues. The trim removed 1 base at V and 4 bases at J, leaving 4 bases unmatched. Germline assignment: CDR1 LNHNV and CDR2 YYDKDF (reference sequence). CDR3 loop: CATSRVVAGSDTQYF. DNA of the CDR3: TGTGCCACCAGCAGAGTTGTAGCGGGATCAGATACGCAGTATTTT.

This clone showed up many times. V and J are TRBV5-6 and TRBJ2-7, with 8 bases matching TRBD2. The CDR3 covers 17 residues. Germline assignment: CDR1 SGHDT and CDR2 YYEEEE. The V segment lost 3 bases and the J segment 3 bases; nucleotides outside the gene matches: 14. CDR3 DNA: TGTGCCAGCAGCTCCACACTAAAGAGCGGGGGTCTCTACGAGCAGTACTTC. Its protein product is CASSSTLKSGGLYEQYF.

This clone was seen many times. J is TRBJ2-7 and V is TRBV27; TRBD2 is a possible D gene (6 bases). The CDR3 length is 14 residues. The V and J ends lost 5 bases and 4 bases respectively, with 15 bases between them. Germline values: CDR1 MNHEY, CDR2 SMNVEV (reference sequence). The CDR3 sequence: CASSPRLGGYEQYF. Written as DNA, the CDR3 is TGTGCCAGCAGTCCTCGTTTGGGGGGTTACGAGCAGTACTTC.

There are many counts of this clone. The CDR3 nucleotides are TGTGCCAGCAGTCCACGTCCCGGGACAGGATTATTCTCTGGGGCCAACGTCCTGACTTTC. It yields the protein CASSPRPGTGLFSGANVLTF. This chain uses TRBV27 with TRBJ2-6; 8 bases align to TRBD1. CDR3 length: 20 amino acids. Germline CDR1 and CDR2: MNHEY and SMNVEV (reference sequence). J lost 0 bases, V lost 5 bases, and 15 bases had no gene match.

This clone was observed many times. The chain combines TRBV6-1 with TRBJ1-6; D gene ambiguous. The CDR3 sequence is 12 residues long. Per the germline V gene, CDR1 is MNHNS and CDR2 is SASEGT. The V gene lost 7 bases and the J gene lost 8 bases, with 9 bases spanning the gap. CDR3 sequence (DNA): TGTGCCAGCACCCTGGAGTATTCACCCCTCCACTTT. This gives the protein CASTLEYSPLHF.

In its sample, this clone was seen many times. V and J are TRBV20-1 and TRBJ1-3; no definite D call. The germline V and J ends were trimmed by 6 bases and 4 bases, with 7 bases remaining between them. The germline V gene has CDR1 DFQATT and CDR2 SNEGSKA (reference sequence). CDR3 length equals 11 residues. Here the CDR3 reads CSANFGNTIYF. CDR3 coding DNA: TGCAGTGCCAACTTCGGAAACACCATATATTTT.

This clone was picked up many times. V usage is TRBV7-9 and J usage is TRBJ2-5, with 7 bases lining up with TRBD2. With V trimmed by 10 bases and J by 1 base, 6 bases remained unmatched. The CDR3 is made up of 13 amino acids. Per the germline V gene, CDR1 is SEHNR and CDR2 is FQNEAQ (reference sequence). CDR3 DNA: TGTGCCACCCTGGGGGGGTCCCAAGAGACCCAGTACTTC. Protein product: CATLGGSQETQYF.

This clone turned up a few times. This chain links TRBV4-1 with TRBJ2-7, with 7 bases that match TRBD2. V dropped 0 bases and J dropped 6; count of bases not matched to a gene: 11. CDR3 size: 16 residues. Germline values: CDR1 MGHRA, CDR2 YSYEKL. The DNA of the CDR3 is TGCGCCAGCAGCCAAGAGCTCGGTGCGGGAGTTTTCGAGCAGTACTTC. Its translation: CASSQELGAGVFEQYF.

This clone appeared many times. The chain couples TRBV29-1 to TRBJ1-1; D gene unclear. The CDR3 is made up of 14 amino acids. CDR1 and CDR2 (germline): SQVTM, ANQGSEA. The ends were cut back, 4 bases at V and 1 base at J, with 13 bases in the middle. The CDR3 DNA sequence: TGCAGCGTTGCCAACAGCCTTACGAACACTGAAGCTTTCTTT. Encoded protein: CSVANSLTNTEAFF.

This clone was seen repeatedly, ten times or more. The chain has TRBV27 and TRBJ2-1; no definite D call. V gave up 7 bases and J gave up 8 bases, with 15 bases separating them. This CDR3 has 13 residues. Germline V lookup: CDR1 MNHEY, CDR2 SMNVEV (reference sequence). This CDR3 is CASTGVGVDEQFF. CDR3 nucleotides: TGTGCCAGCACTGGAGTAGGAGTGGATGAGCAGTTCTTC.

This clone occurred many times. This chain joins TRBV28 and TRBJ2-2; D possibly corresponds to TRBD2 (6 bases). The V gene lost 7 bases and the J gene lost 5 bases, with 14 bases spanning the gap. Germline V CDR1 and CDR2: MDHEN, SYDVKM. The CDR3 sequence is 14 residues long. CDR3 region: CASNSEGLTGELFF. The CDR3 DNA is TGTGCCAGCAATTCGGAGGGGTTAACCGGGGAGCTGTTTTTT.

This clone was seen many times. The chain employs TRBV6-5 and TRBJ2-1; the D is unclear. The germline V gene encodes CDR1 MNHEY and CDR2 SVGAGI. This CDR3 contains 14 residues. Trimming took 0 bases from V and 7 from J, leaving 10 bases between them. The CDR3 DNA reads as TGTGCCAGCAGTTACTCGGCCCCTAGTAATGAGCAGTTCTTC. It yields the protein CASSYSAPSNEQFF.

This clone came up many times. This chain connects TRBV19 to TRBJ2-1; 7 bases are a match to TRBD2. The germline gives CDR1 LNHDA, CDR2 SQIVND (reference sequence). This CDR3 has 14 amino acids. After removal of 3 bases from V and 7 bases from J, the junction contained 6 bases not matched to a gene. CDR3 residues: CASSIGGGPNEQFF. CDR3 sequence (DNA): TGTGCCAGTAGTATCGGGGGAGGGCCTAATGAGCAGTTCTTC.

This clone was observed at least ten times. The gene calls are TRBV2 and TRBJ2-3, with D possibly being TRBD2 (5 bases). The germline CDR1 and CDR2 sequences are SNHLY and FYNNEI. V was clipped by 10 bases and J by 2 bases, with 25 bases between them. CDR3 length equals 17 residues. The CDR3 reads CAIQINHRNGLTDTQYF. CDR3 coding DNA: TGTGCCATCCAAATCAACCACAGAAACGGACTCACAGATACGCAGTATTTT.